This T cell receptor beta chain was captured by sequencing in a study of T cell repertoires in cytomegalovirus infection. For the study at large: Matching HLA type, along with CMV infection, was indicated by public TCR beta signatures. Study conclusions and caveats: People with CMV and the relevant HLA were identified by cumulative public TCR beta family frequency.

A remark on this clonotype: Its cognate antigen is unknown.

TCRdb redid the calling of the reads with MiXCR, one entry per CDR3 protein. The table has fewer than 250,000 distinct CDR3 sequences, over 20% seen once. V lost 0 bases and J 5 bases, leaving 13 bases between the germline ends. Germline loops: CDR1 LGHNA, CDR2 YNFKEQ. The CDR3 is made up of 15 amino acids. The receptor was derived from a human donor in good health (CMV status not recorded). Some clones in this sample may be carry-over from other donors' samples. This chain links TRBV4-2 with TRBJ1-1; D remains unclear. Material: CD8+ T cells from PBMCs. The CDR3 bases are TGTGCCAGCAGCCAAGAAGGCAACGGGCGAACTGAAGCTTTCTTT. Protein sequence: CASSQEGNGRTEAFF.